The rows below give T cell receptor beta chains drawn from one sample of a study of blood T cell repertoires in COVID-19. Here immunoSEQ multiplex PCR was the method, and the copy in TCRdb shows in-frame clones only, minus some. The repertoire holds 66,000 or so clones, about four fifths seen once, with 8.5% to 10% in the top ten. The sample comprised peripheral blood. The receptors stem from a human donor in a cohort sampled during active COVID-19. Each CDR3 is given with its conserved first and last residue. The D gene is left open where the match is weak. For some rows the clone size is stated as once, few or many, or as a class when expanded; others skip it.

TRBD1	TRBV2	.	TRBJ2-4	TGTGCCAGCAGCCGGACAGGGGCCCTCTGGGACATTCAGTACTTC	CASSRTGALWDIQYF
TRBD2	TRBV9	.	TRBJ2-7	TGTGCCAGCAGCGTAGGACCGGGACTAGCGGCAAAGCAGTACTTC	CASSVGPGLAAKQYF
.	TRBV30	.	TRBJ1-5	TGTGCCTGGAGTGTACGGGCCTCCAAGGGGCAGCCCCAGCATTTT	CAWSVRASKGQPQHF
TRBD2	TRBV9	.	TRBJ2-1	TGTGCCAGCAGCCCTCCCATCCCGCGGGAGGGTGGAAATGAGCAGTTCTTC	CASSPPIPREGGNEQFF
.	TRBV7-3	.	TRBJ2-3	TGTGCCAGCAGCTTCAAGGGGTCGGACCCCGCAGATACGCAGTATTTT	CASSFKGSDPADTQYF
TRBD2	TRBV6-2/TRBV6-3	few	TRBJ2-3	TGTGCCAGCAGTTCCTTTCCGACTAGCGGAGCCACAGATACGCAGTATTTT	CASSSFPTSGATDTQYF
TRBD1	TRBV9	.	TRBJ2-3	TGTGCCAGCAGCGTAATACAGGGGGCAGGCACAGATACGCAGTATTTT	CASSVIQGAGTDTQYF
.	TRBV28	.	TRBJ2-7	TGTGCCAGCAGTCCCCCTACAGGGGGAGGGTACGAGCAGTACTTC	CASSPPTGGGYEQYF
.	TRBV30	once	TRBJ2-7	TGTGCCTGGAGACTAGGCCCAAGCTCCTACGAGCAGTACTTC	CAWRLGPSSYEQYF
TRBD1	TRBV6-5	.	TRBJ1-5	TGTGCCACCAAAACAGGGGGCCGCCATCAGCCCCAGCATTTT	CATKTGGRHQPQHF
.	TRBV7-8	.	TRBJ2-7	TGTGCCAGCAGCCCGGGTTCGGCTTTGAACGAGCAGTACTTC	CASSPGSALNEQYF
TRBD1	TRBV19	.	TRBJ1-5	TGTGCCAGTAGTGCGGGACAGAAAAATCAGCCCCAGCATTTT	CASSAGQKNQPQHF
.	TRBV6-2/TRBV6-3	.	TRBJ2-1	TGTGCCAGCAGCCTGAAAGGGGGTACTGAGCAGTTCTTC	CASSLKGGTEQFF
TRBD2	TRBV11-2	.	TRBJ2-1	TGTGCCAGCAGCTCCACTAGCGGGATGTCCAATACTGATGAGCAGTTCTTC	CASSSTSGMSNTDEQFF
TRBD2	TRBV6-5	few	TRBJ2-7	TGTGCCAGCAGGCGGGGGGGAGACTACGAGCAGTACTTC	CASRRGGDYEQYF
.	TRBV28	.	TRBJ1-2	TGTGCCAGCAAGAAACAGGGATTCTATGGCTACACCTTC	CASKKQGFYGYTF
TRBD2	TRBV5-4	.	TRBJ2-6	TGTGCCAGCAGCTTGGGGACTAGCTCTGGGGCCAACGTCCTGACTTTC	CASSLGTSSGANVLTF
.	TRBV19	.	TRBJ2-3	TGTGCCAGTAGTATAATGCAGGGTGGAGATACGCAGTATTTT	CASSIMQGGDTQYF
TRBD2	TRBV18	.	TRBJ2-1	TGTGCCAGCTCACCTGGGACTAGCGGGTATAATGAGCAGTTCTTC	CASSPGTSGYNEQFF
TRBD1	TRBV6-2/TRBV6-3	once	TRBJ2-7	TGTGCCAGCAGTCGCCTCCGGGACAGGGGGTTCCACGAGCAGTACTTC	CASSRLRDRGFHEQYF
.	TRBV24-1	.	TRBJ2-7	TGTGCCACCAGTGATTACTCCGGGGTTGGGACCTACGAGCAGTACTTC	CATSDYSGVGTYEQYF
.	TRBV2	once	TRBJ2-1	TGTGCCAGCAGCGCAGGACAGACTTTTAATGAGCAGTTCTTC	CASSAGQTFNEQFF
TRBD2	TRBV13	.	TRBJ2-1	TGTGCCAGCAGCCCCCGAGTGAGGGGACTAGCGGGGGGTGAGCAGTTCTTC	CASSPRVRGLAGGEQFF
TRBD1	TRBV4-3	.	TRBJ1-1	TGCGCCAGCAGCCAACCAGGGGGCACTGAAGCTTTCTTT	CASSQPGGTEAFF
.	TRBV2	.	TRBJ2-2	TGTGCCAGCAGGGAGGGTGGGGCGAACACCGGGGAGCTGTTTTTT	CASREGGANTGELFF
TRBD2	TRBV5-6	.	TRBJ2-7	TGTGCCAGCAGCTTGGCGGGTAGCGGGCCTTACGTGCAGTACTTC	CASSLAGSGPYVQYF
.	TRBV5-1	.	TRBJ2-5	TGCGCCAGCAGCCCTATTTCTAGAGTGGAGACCCAGTACTTC	CASSPISRVETQYF
.	TRBV7-2	.	TRBJ2-3	TGTGCCAGCAGCTTAGGCCTAGGGGCAGATACGCAGTATTTT	CASSLGLGADTQYF
TRBD2	TRBV4-3	.	TRBJ2-3	TGCGCCAGCAGATCGGGACTAGCTTCAGCAGATACGCAGTATTTT	CASRSGLASADTQYF
TRBD1	TRBV18	few	TRBJ1-6	TGTGCCAGCTCACCGACGGGACAGCTTAATTCACCCCTCCACTTT	CASSPTGQLNSPLHF
.	TRBV28	few	TRBJ1-6	TGTGCCAGCAGTTTCCTCGCACACGATAATTCACCCCTCCACTTT	CASSFLAHDNSPLHF
.	TRBV2	few	TRBJ2-7	TGTGCCAGCAGCGTAGGACAGTACGAGCAGTACTTC	CASSVGQYEQYF
.	TRBV2	.	TRBJ2-5	TGTGCCAGCAGCCTCAACAGGGGAGGAGAGACCCAGTACTTC	CASSLNRGGETQYF
.	TRBV18	few	TRBJ2-3	TGTGCCAGCTCACCACCTCAAAACACAGATACGCAGTATTTT	CASSPPQNTDTQYF
TRBD2	TRBV5-1	few	TRBJ2-7	TGCGCCAGCAGAATGGGACTAGCGGGAGAAGAGCAGTACTTC	CASRMGLAGEEQYF
TRBD1	TRBV5-5	.	TRBJ1-2	TGTGCCAGCAGCTCGGGACAGGGGGGTTTTTTCTATGGCTACACCTTC	CASSSGQGGFFYGYTF
.	TRBV27	.	TRBJ2-1	TGTGCCAGCAGTCCTGGGAGCCACCCCTACAATGAGCAGTTCTTC	CASSPGSHPYNEQFF
TRBD2	TRBV2	.	TRBJ2-1	TGTGCCAGCAGGATAGGAGGGACTAGCGGGAGTAATGAGCAGTTCTTC	CASRIGGTSGSNEQFF
TRBD1	TRBV3-1/TRBV3-2	.	TRBJ2-2	TGTGCCAGCAGCCAAGCGACAGGGGGCAACACCGGGGAGCTGTTTTTT	CASSQATGGNTGELFF
.	TRBV6-2/TRBV6-3	few	TRBJ1-1	TGTGCCAGCAGTTACGGACTCCTGTTGAACACTGAAGCTTTCTTT	CASSYGLLLNTEAFF
.	TRBV7-9	.	TRBJ1-6	TGTGCCAGCAGCTTCGACAGAGTTAATTCACCCCTCCACTTT	CASSFDRVNSPLHF